These T cell receptor beta chains were read from a single sample in a study of shared clonotypes between healthy human individuals. Sequencing was performed with immunoSEQ multiplex PCR; in TCRdb, only in-frame clones are kept and a portion is missing. The sample contains under 350,000 clones, 80% to 90% of which appear only once. The source material was memory CD8+ T cells sorted from blood. These receptors all come from a man between 18 and 35 years old in good health. The CDR3 runs from the conserved cysteine through the conserved F or W. D genes are given only for firm matches. Some rows mark clone size as missing; the rest say once, few, many or name a class of expanded clone.

J: TRBJ2-3
size: once
V: TRBV10-3
D: NA
CDR3: CAISDISGFTDTQYF
DNA: TGTGCCATCAGCGACATTAGCGGATTCACAGATACGCAGTATTTT

J: TRBJ2-6
size: NA
V: TRBV4-3
D: TRBD1
CDR3: CASSQVEGAEGANVLTF
DNA: TGCGCCAGCAGCCAAGTAGAGGGGGCGGAAGGGGCCAACGTCCTGACTTTC

J: TRBJ1-2
size: once
V: TRBV27
D: TRBD1
CDR3: CASSSTGGLLSGYGYTF
DNA: TGTGCCAGCAGTTCAACAGGGGGACTCCTTTCTGGTTATGGCTACACCTTC

J: TRBJ1-2
size: NA
V: TRBV7-8
D: NA
CDR3: CASSLGVNYGYTF
DNA: TGTGCCAGCAGCTTAGGGGTTAACTATGGCTACACCTTC

J: TRBJ2-2
size: NA
V: TRBV11-3
D: NA
CDR3: CASSLGTWGDDGELFF
DNA: TGTGCCAGCAGCTTAGGCACCTGGGGCGACGACGGGGAGCTGTTTTTT

J: TRBJ2-5
size: once
V: TRBV7-3
D: NA
CDR3: CASSPRAGRETQYF
DNA: TGTGCCAGCAGCCCTAGGGCAGGGCGAGAGACCCAGTACTTC

J: TRBJ2-2
size: once
V: TRBV6-5
D: NA
CDR3: CASSYSISGTGELFF
DNA: TGTGCCAGCAGTTACTCGATTTCAGGGACCGGGGAGCTGTTTTTT

J: TRBJ1-5
size: NA
V: TRBV29-1
D: NA
CDR3: CSVRSRLYQPQHF
DNA: TGCAGCGTTCGGTCCAGACTTTATCAGCCCCAGCATTTT

J: TRBJ2-4
size: NA
V: TRBV2
D: TRBD1
CDR3: CAGSTGDSIQYF
DNA: TGTGCCGGTTCGACAGGGGATAGCATTCAGTACTTC

J: TRBJ2-2
size: NA
V: TRBV27
D: TRBD1
CDR3: CASSLLGQSNTGELFF
DNA: TGTGCCAGCAGTTTACTGGGACAGTCGAACACCGGGGAGCTGTTTTTT

J: TRBJ2-7
size: NA
V: TRBV11-2
D: NA
CDR3: CASSLTSSYEQYF
DNA: TGTGCCAGCAGCTTAACGAGCTCCTACGAGCAGTACTTC

J: TRBJ2-7
size: NA
V: TRBV5-1
D: NA
CDR3: CASTLDGYNYEQYF
DNA: TGCGCCAGCACCCTAGACGGTTACAACTACGAGCAGTACTTC

J: TRBJ2-3
size: NA
V: TRBV5-1
D: TRBD2
CDR3: CASSLPTLGLAPDTQYF
DNA: TGCGCCAGCAGCTTGCCGACCCTGGGACTAGCTCCAGATACGCAGTATTTT

J: TRBJ2-3
size: NA
V: TRBV27
D: TRBD2
CDR3: CASSPLSPSGNTDTQYF
DNA: TGTGCCAGCAGTCCCCTCTCCCCTAGCGGCAACACAGATACGCAGTATTTT

J: TRBJ2-5
size: few
V: TRBV4-2
D: NA
CDR3: CASSPETASETQYF
DNA: TGTGCCAGCAGCCCTGAGACAGCTTCAGAGACCCAGTACTTC

J: TRBJ2-3
size: NA
V: TRBV4-3
D: NA
CDR3: CASSPEGSGTDTQYF
DNA: TGCGCCAGCAGTCCAGAGGGTAGCGGCACAGATACGCAGTATTTT

J: TRBJ1-4
size: NA
V: TRBV5-6
D: NA
CDR3: CASSASGTNEKLFF
DNA: TGTGCCAGCAGCGCTTCAGGAACTAATGAAAAACTGTTTTTT

J: TRBJ2-2
size: NA
V: TRBV7-6
D: NA
CDR3: CASSSRLGGSSTGELFF
DNA: TGTGCCAGCAGCTCCAGGTTAGGGGGATCGAGCACCGGGGAGCTGTTTTTT

J: TRBJ2-5
size: once
V: TRBV10-2
D: NA
CDR3: CASSPGAIETQYF
DNA: TGCGCCAGCAGTCCGGGAGCAATAGAGACCCAGTACTTC

J: TRBJ2-7
size: NA
V: TRBV5-1
D: NA
CDR3: CASSAYGTLRYEQYF
DNA: TGCGCCAGCAGCGCCTACGGGACACTCCGCTACGAGCAGTACTTC

J: TRBJ2-5
size: NA
V: TRBV7-9
D: TRBD1
CDR3: CASSSDREETQYF
DNA: TGTGCCAGCAGCTCCGACAGGGAAGAGACCCAGTACTTC

J: TRBJ2-7
size: once
V: TRBV19
D: NA
CDR3: CASSIGETQTSSYEQYF
DNA: TGTGCCAGTAGTATAGGGGAGACACAGACGAGCTCCTACGAGCAGTACTTC

J: TRBJ2-5
size: NA
V: TRBV5-6
D: TRBD2
CDR3: CASSSLAGATQYF
DNA: TGTGCCAGCAGCTCATTAGCGGGAGCGACCCAGTACTTC

J: TRBJ2-7
size: NA
V: TRBV5-6
D: NA
CDR3: CASSSTRGDTHYYEQYF
DNA: TGTGCCAGCAGCTCTACCAGGGGGGACACCCACTATTACGAGCAGTACTTC